This T cell receptor beta chain appears in the sequencing data of a study of vaccination effects on CD4 cells after COVID-19. Some clones are missing from TCRdb's copy, which holds only in-frame ones; the method was immunoSEQ multiplex PCR. The profile shows about 79,000 clones, approximately 74% of them singletons. Under the ViraFEST assay, PBMC were stimulated with viral peptide pools so that antigen-specific CD4+ T cells expanded. Sequencing was performed afterwards. Subsequent to a culture period of more than 8 days, CD4+ T cells were isolated. Absence of prior SARS-CoV-2 infection characterized the vaccine recipients, who showed negative nucleocapsid antibodies. The culture medium for a few million PBMC per well included roughly 10 IU/ml IL-2 and about 10 ug/ml peptides. A half-volume exchange with IL-2 medium occurred on days 3 and 7. Regarding this clone: Antigen unknown.

Germline V gene data show CDR1 as SGHTA and CDR2 as FQGNSA. The V end lost 5 bases, the J end lost 4 bases, and 17 bases lay between the germline ends. The CDR3 is 16 amino acids. J is TRBJ2-2 and V is TRBV7-2, with D possibly matching TRBD1 (5 bases). Sequencing was performed on CD4+ T cells from PBMCs cultured with HCoV-229E spike peptides, taken before COVID-19 vaccination. The sequence derives from a human donor who received a COVID-19 vaccine. The CDR3 DNA is TGTGCCAGCAGCCGCACAGGACACCAGGTCACCGGGGAGCTGTTTTTT. As protein: CASSRTGHQVTGELFF.